A selection of T cell receptor beta chains follows, all from one sample in a study of shared clonotypes between healthy human individuals. Assay: immunoSEQ multiplex PCR; the TCRdb copy retains only in-frame clones and omits some. Found here are more than 2 million clones, approximately 94% of them singletons; the top ten hold roughly 0.13%. The sample consisted of naive CD4+ T cells sorted from blood. The receptors were sampled from a man younger than 35 in good health. Each CDR3 is given with its conserved first and last residue. The D gene is left open where the match is weak. Size is stated for part of the rows, as once, few or many counts, or as a class when the clone is expanded.

clone size,V gene,D gene,J gene,CDR3 protein,CDR3 DNA
.,TRBV4-1,TRBD2,TRBJ2-5,CASSQGPAGGETQYF,TGCGCCAGCAGCCAAGGTCCAGCGGGGGGCGAGACCCAGTACTTC
.,TRBV6-6,TRBD1,TRBJ1-3,CASSYVGQGSGNTIYF,TGTGCCAGCAGTTACGTGGGACAGGGATCTGGAAACACCATATATTTT
.,TRBV30,TRBD1,TRBJ1-6,CAWARMDRDNSPLHF,TGTGCCTGGGCTAGAATGGACAGGGATAATTCACCCCTCCACTTT
.,TRBV15,TRBD1,TRBJ2-1,CATSRGGQATYNEQFF,TGTGCCACCAGCAGAGGGGGACAGGCTACCTACAATGAGCAGTTCTTC
.,TRBV7-2,.,TRBJ2-7,CASSFNRGYEQYF,TGTGCCAGCAGTTTTAATCGTGGCTACGAGCAGTACTTC
.,TRBV9,TRBD1,TRBJ1-3,CASSGTGTGGSGNTIYF,TGTGCCAGCAGCGGTACCGGGACAGGGGGAAGCGGAAACACCATATATTTT
.,TRBV28,.,TRBJ1-2,CASSLIAGAYGYTF,TGTGCCAGCAGTTTAATCGCAGGGGCATATGGCTACACCTTC
.,TRBV4-1,.,TRBJ1-4,CASSQVSPRASEREKLFF,TGCGCCAGCAGCCAAGTTAGCCCTCGTGCTTCGGAGCGGGAAAAACTGTTTTTT
.,TRBV7-9,.,TRBJ2-6,CASSFNADSGANVLTF,TGTGCCAGCAGCTTTAACGCAGACTCTGGGGCCAACGTCCTGACTTTC
.,TRBV27,.,TRBJ1-2,CASSPLYTEHLYGYTF,TGTGCCAGCAGCCCTCTTTATACAGAGCACCTCTATGGCTACACCTTC
.,TRBV5-4,.,TRBJ2-3,CATHRKTAPDTQYF,TGTGCCACCCACCGAAAGACTGCCCCAGATACGCAGTATTTT
.,TRBV28,TRBD1,TRBJ2-1,CASSLGDRGGYNEQFF,TGTGCCAGCAGTTTAGGGGACAGGGGAGGGTACAATGAGCAGTTCTTC
.,TRBV7-9,.,TRBJ1-5,CASSLSISNQPQHF,TGTGCCAGCAGCTTAAGTATCTCCAATCAGCCCCAGCATTTT
.,TRBV9,.,TRBJ1-6,CASSVAPSESLHF,TGTGCCAGCAGCGTAGCACCGAGTGAATCCCTCCACTTT
once,TRBV4-1,TRBD1,TRBJ1-4,CASSQETGMKKLFF,TGCGCCAGCAGCCAAGAGACAGGGATGAAAAAACTGTTTTTT
.,TRBV11-3,.,TRBJ2-3,CASSLRGEGLPTDTQYF,TGTGCCAGCAGCTTGAGGGGGGAGGGCCTTCCGACAGATACGCAGTATTTT
.,TRBV5-1,TRBD1,TRBJ2-5,CASSLNWGQGETQYF,TGCGCCAGCAGCTTGAATTGGGGACAGGGGGAGACCCAGTACTTC
.,TRBV19,TRBD1,TRBJ1-3,CASRTGINTIYF,TGTGCCAGTAGGACAGGGATAAACACCATATATTTT
.,TRBV30,TRBD1,TRBJ1-4,CALDRLYEKLFF,TGTGCCTTGGACAGGTTATATGAAAAACTGTTTTTT
.,TRBV25-1,TRBD1,TRBJ2-5,CASSEYRGGRETQYF,TGTGCCAGCAGTGAATATCGAGGGGGCCGGGAGACCCAGTACTTC
.,TRBV7-8,TRBD2,TRBJ2-5,CASSSATHSGGIQETQYF,TGTGCCAGCAGCTCCGCGACCCATAGCGGGGGTATACAAGAGACCCAGTACTTC
.,TRBV2,.,TRBJ1-2,CASSDLNRAARGYTF,TGTGCCAGCAGTGATTTGAACAGGGCCGCTCGGGGCTACACCTTC
.,TRBV21-1,.,TRBJ2-1,CASSKGTGYNEQFF,TGTGCCAGCAGCAAAGGAACAGGGTACAATGAGCAGTTCTTC
.,TRBV6-1,TRBD1,TRBJ2-7,CASSEAGTGYYEQYF,TGTGCCAGCAGTGAAGCCGGGACAGGGTACTACGAGCAGTACTTC
.,TRBV4-1,.,TRBJ1-6,CASSQLGVGENSPLHF,TGCGCCAGCAGCCAACTTGGGGTCGGGGAAAATTCACCCCTCCACTTT
.,TRBV5-4,.,TRBJ2-3,CASSFPGVRGPDTQYF,TGTGCCAGCAGCTTCCCGGGGGTGCGGGGACCAGATACGCAGTATTTT
.,TRBV7-2,.,TRBJ2-2,CASSFGGANTGELFF,TGTGCCAGCAGCTTTGGGGGAGCCAACACCGGGGAGCTGTTTTTT
.,TRBV2,TRBD1,TRBJ1-3,CASGTEGNTIYF,TGTGCCAGTGGGACAGAAGGAAACACCATATATTTT
.,TRBV2,.,TRBJ2-7,CASSRLEFRYF,TGTGCCAGCAGTCGACTCGAATTCCGGTACTTC
.,TRBV7-2,.,TRBJ2-5,CASSGFFDQETQYF,TGTGCCAGCAGCGGGTTTTTCGACCAAGAGACCCAGTACTTC
.,TRBV5-1,.,TRBJ2-7,CASSLSRSSYEQYF,TGCGCCAGCAGCTTGAGCCGTAGCTCCTACGAGCAGTACTTC
.,TRBV7-2,TRBD2,TRBJ2-3,CASSLGLAGTDTQYF,TGTGCCAGCAGCTTAGGACTAGCGGGCACAGATACGCAGTATTTT
.,TRBV30,TRBD1,TRBJ1-5,CAWSVSAGTGVQPQHF,TGTGCCTGGAGTGTTTCCGCCGGGACAGGGGTTCAGCCCCAGCATTTT
.,TRBV7-3,.,TRBJ2-1,CASSPRGYGEQFF,TGTGCCAGCAGCCCGCGAGGATATGGGGAGCAGTTCTTC
.,TRBV28,.,TRBJ1-3,CASLQTGNTIYF,TGTGCCAGCCTTCAGACTGGAAACACCATATATTTT
.,TRBV4-1,.,TRBJ1-4,CASSQDESLEKLFF,TGCGCCAGCAGCCAAGATGAGAGTCTTGAAAAACTGTTTTTT